The following is a TCR beta chain sequence with its context. What it recognizes is unknown. Sequencing used immunoSEQ multiplex PCR; TCRdb keeps in-frame clones, though not all of them. The data show almost 40,000 clones, roughly 96% seen once. The germline V gene has CDR1 MNHNS and CDR2 SASEGT. V was clipped by 4 bases and J by 1 base; unmatched bases: 7. The CDR3 is 17 residues long. This record comes from a study of graft-versus-host responses after intestinal transplantation. Study outcomes and limitations: There was an association between peak levels of circulating GvH clones and early post-transplant HvG declines. GvH clones turned up in recipient marrow; some had shown up first in ileum or blood.

The material sequenced was unstimulated CD8+ T cells sorted from spleen or lymph node cells, taken before transplant. The J gene is TRBJ2-1, the V gene TRBV6-1; 10 bases line up with TRBD2. This TCR was recovered from a human donor who was the organ donor for an intestinal transplant. CDR3 bases: TGTGCCAGCAGTGGTTTAGCGGGGGGCCAATCCTACAATGAGCAGTTCTTC. Translated, it gives CASSGLAGGQSYNEQFF.